A single sample gave rise to the 9 T cell receptor beta chains below, sequenced in a study of blood T cells in healthy people across ages. Next came a second PCR, run for roughly 6 to 11 cycles, which used a sample-barcoded 5' primer along with a J-beta primer mix. MiXCR was run by TCRdb on the 5' RACE reads, yielding one entry per CDR3 protein. Of about 1.7 million distinct CDR3 sequences listed, approximately 30% are singletons. Sequenced input: blood. Every receptor here comes from a woman aged 25-40 years in good health.

This clonotype was counted many times. The genes are TRBV28 and TRBJ2-5, with TRBD2 identical over 11 bases. The germline CDR1 and CDR2 sequences are MDHEN and SYDVKM. This CDR3 is built from 16 residues. The ends lost 2 bases at V and 1 base at J; junction bases unmatched: 3. The CDR3 nucleotides are TGTGCCAGCAGTTTAGCGACTAGCGGGATCCAAGAGACCCAGTACTTC. It codes for CASSLATSGIQETQYF.

The chain has TRBV18 and TRBJ2-2; the D gene is possibly TRBD2 (5 bases). Per germline, CDR1 KGHSH and CDR2 LQKENI. V gave up 6 bases and J gave up 3 bases, with 23 bases separating them. This CDR3 comprises 18 residues. The CDR3 loop reads CASSLLLAWTEDTGELFF. CDR3 bases: TGTGCCAGCTCTCTTCTACTGGCCTGGACGGAGGACACCGGGGAGCTGTTTTTT.

This clonotype was detected ten times or more. This chain uses TRBV29-1 with TRBJ1-4; 7 positions agree with TRBD1. After removal of 7 bases from V and 8 bases from J, the junction contained 10 bases not matched to a gene. This CDR3 has 13 residues. In germline, CDR1 is SQVTM, CDR2 ANQGSEA. CDR3 amino acids: CSGNRGMGEKLFF. For the CDR3, the DNA is TGCAGCGGAAACAGGGGTATGGGGGAAAAACTGTTTTTT.

The chain employs TRBV6-5 and TRBJ2-3; D possibly matches TRBD1 or TRBD2 (5 bases each). V lost 6 bases and J 2 bases, leaving 12 bases between the germline ends. The CDR3 is 14 amino acids. Germline CDR1 and CDR2: MNHEY and SVGAGI. This CDR3 is CASSRGFLTDTQYF. CDR3 nucleotide sequence: TGTGCCAGCAGCCGGGGCTTCCTCACAGATACGCAGTATTTT.

The chain recombines TRBV27 with TRBJ2-1, with 7 bases lining up with TRBD2. After removal of 4 bases from V and 3 bases from J, the junction contained 3 bases not matched to a gene. This CDR3 comprises 14 residues. CDR1 is MNHEY and CDR2 is SMNVEV in the germline V gene (reference sequence). For the CDR3, the DNA is TGTGCCAGCAGTTCCGAGCGGGGCTACAATGAGCAGTTCTTC. Amino acid sequence: CASSSERGYNEQFF.

This clonotype was found many times. The chain joins TRBV2 to TRBJ2-7; tentative D call: TRBD1 (6 bases). This CDR3 has 14 amino acids. CDR1 SNHLY and CDR2 FYNNEI come from the germline V gene. The V gene lost 6 bases and the J gene lost 2 bases, with 14 bases spanning the gap. CDR3 sequence (DNA): TGTGCCAGCAGCCCCCAGGGGAGCCCCTACGAGCAGTACTTC. This encodes CASSPQGSPYEQYF. Variable domain in full (rest from reference TRBV2 and TRBJ2-7): EPEVTQTPSHQVTQMGQEVILRCVPISNHLYFYWYRQILGQKVEFLVSFYNNEISEKSEIFDDQFSVERPDGSNFTLKIRSTKLEDSAMYFCASSPQGSPYEQYFGPGTRLTVT.

The V gene is TRBV7-2, the J gene TRBJ2-7, with TRBD2 matching 7 bases. The CDR3 is 15 amino acids. The germline gives CDR1 SGHTA, CDR2 FQGNSA. The V segment lost 5 bases and the J segment 6 bases; nucleotides outside the gene matches: 13. CDR3 nucleotides: TGTGCCAGCAGCCTAGAGGCAGGGTGGGGGGGCGAGCAGTACTTC. Its translation: CASSLEAGWGGEQYF. Full variable domain (missing parts from reference TRBV7-2 and TRBJ2-7): GAGVSQSPSNKVTEKGKDVELRCDPISGHTALYWYRQSLGQGLEFLIYFQGNSAPDKSGLPSDRFSAERTGGSVSTLTIQRTQQEDSAVYLCASSLEAGWGGEQYFGPGTRLTVT.

As DNA, the CDR3 is TGTGCCAGCAGCTTAGAAATCCCAGCCCCCTATGGCTACACCTTC. It yields the protein CASSLEIPAPYGYTF. The chain has TRBV7-9 and TRBJ1-2, with unresolved D. This CDR3 comprises 15 residues. Germline CDR1 and CDR2: SEHNR and FQNEAQ (reference sequence). The V and J ends lost 1 base and 4 bases respectively, with 13 bases between them.

The rearrangement joins TRBV29-1 to TRBJ1-1; no clear D. Germline loops: CDR1 SQVTM, CDR2 ANQGSEA. The CDR3 length is 13 residues. The V end lost 7 bases, the J end lost 0 bases, and 12 bases lay between the germline ends. Here the CDR3 DNA reads TGCAGCGCTCTACGAGTAATGAACACTGAAGCTTTCTTT. Amino acid sequence: CSALRVMNTEAFF.